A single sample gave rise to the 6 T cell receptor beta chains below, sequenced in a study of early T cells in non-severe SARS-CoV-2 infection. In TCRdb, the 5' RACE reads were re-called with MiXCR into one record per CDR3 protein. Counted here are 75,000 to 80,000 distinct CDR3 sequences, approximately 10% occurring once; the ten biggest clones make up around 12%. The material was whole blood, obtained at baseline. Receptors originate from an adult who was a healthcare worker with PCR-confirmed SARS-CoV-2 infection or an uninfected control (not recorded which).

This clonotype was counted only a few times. The CDR3 loop reads CAIGGGSYEQYF. In DNA, the CDR3 is TGTGCCATCGGCGGGGGTTCCTACGAGCAGTACTTC. The chain links TRBV10-3 to TRBJ2-7; 7 nucleotides agree with TRBD2. Trimming cost V 8 bases and J 1 base; bases outside gene matches: 2. The CDR3 is 12 residues long. Per germline, CDR1 ENHRY and CDR2 SYGVKD.

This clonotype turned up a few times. CDR3 nucleotides: TGTGCCAGCAGCCAAAGGTTAACGCGAACCTCTGGGGCCAACGTCCTGACTTTC. Its protein is CASSQRLTRTSGANVLTF. V is TRBV3-1 and J is TRBJ2-6; no clear D. Trimming removed 2 bases at V and 0 bases at J, with 14 bases between. Looked up from germline, CDR1 is LGHDT and CDR2 is YNNKEL (reference sequence). The CDR3 totals 18 residues.

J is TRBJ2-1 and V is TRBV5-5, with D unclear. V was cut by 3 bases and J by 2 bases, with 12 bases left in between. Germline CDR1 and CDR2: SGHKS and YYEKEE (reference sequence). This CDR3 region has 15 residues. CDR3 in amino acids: CASSSSPQTYNEQFF. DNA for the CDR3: TGTGCCAGCAGCTCTTCCCCGCAAACCTACAATGAGCAGTTCTTC.

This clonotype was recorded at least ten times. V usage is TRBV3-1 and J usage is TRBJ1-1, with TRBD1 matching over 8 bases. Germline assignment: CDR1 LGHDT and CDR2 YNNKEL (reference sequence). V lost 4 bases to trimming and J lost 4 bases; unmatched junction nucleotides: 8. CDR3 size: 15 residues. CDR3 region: CASSPQGGYGTEAFF. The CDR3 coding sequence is TGTGCCAGCAGCCCACAGGGGGGCTACGGCACTGAAGCTTTCTTT.

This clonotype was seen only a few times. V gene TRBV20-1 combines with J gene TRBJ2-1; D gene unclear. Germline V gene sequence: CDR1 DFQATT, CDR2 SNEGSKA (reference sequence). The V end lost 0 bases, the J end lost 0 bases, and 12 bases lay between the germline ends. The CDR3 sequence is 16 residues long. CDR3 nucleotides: TGCAGTGCTAGAGATCTAGGTGGAAACTCCTACAATGAGCAGTTCTTC. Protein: CSARDLGGNSYNEQFF.

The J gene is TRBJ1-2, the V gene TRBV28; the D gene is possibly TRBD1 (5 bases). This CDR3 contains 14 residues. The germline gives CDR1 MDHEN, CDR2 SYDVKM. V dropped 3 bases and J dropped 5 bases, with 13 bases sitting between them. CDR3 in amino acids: CASSFMGRKYGYTF. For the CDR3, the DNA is TGTGCCAGCAGTTTTATGGGACGGAAATATGGCTACACCTTC.